The clone carrying this TCR beta chain was recorded many times. Its antigen is not known. Amplification of TCR beta CDR3 regions used RNA as the template. The HTBI primer set was used in a first-round RT-PCR of the TCR CDR3. In TCRdb, the multiplex PCR reads were re-called with MiXCR into one record per CDR3 protein. The sample gives roughly 720,000 distinct CDR3 sequences, 17% of which show up once; less than 20% is in the top ten. V lost 4 bases and J lost 2; bases outside the gene matches: 9. There are 15 residues in the CDR3. Germline lookup yields CDR1 SGHRS and CDR2 YFSETQ. Stability of Graves' hyperthyroidism was defined as absent ophthalmopathy progression within 18 months. Hyperthyroidism in the patients, aged 18 to 65, was newly diagnosed and under 2 months in duration. The data belong to a study of T cells in Graves' hyperthyroidism and ophthalmopathy. Notes on the study in general: A model using 13 V-J features told ophthalmopathy apart from stable hyperthyroidism. Blood also carried most thyroid clonotypes expanded above 0.001.

The chain carries TRBV5-1 and TRBJ2-7, with 7 bases identical to TRBD2. The source is a middle-aged man with Graves' hyperthyroidism. Sequencing input: blood. The CDR3 region is CASSTGPGGAYEQYF. DNA of the CDR3: TGCGCCAGCAGCACCGGGCCGGGGGGAGCCTACGAGCAGTACTTC.